This entry is about one TCR beta chain. Its antigen target is currently unknown. The reads were generated on an Illumina HiSeq 2000. 5'RACE template switching, by which a universal primer site and unique molecular identifiers were added, was used to make TCR beta cDNA libraries. Synthesis of cDNA was primed from the TCR beta constant segment and was followed by two consecutive PCR amplification steps. The authors processed their data as follows. MIGEC was used to demultiplex reads and group the reads by UMI, and MiTCR was used to assemble and quantify clonotypes. To exclude erroneous sequences, any TCR cDNA sequence not supported by at least two reads was discarded. The tcR package was used for downstream repertoire analysis, with clonotypes matched between fractions based on CDR3 nucleotide sequence plus V segment. VDJmatch was used to annotate antigen specificity against VDJdb, with one amino acid substitution allowed in CDR3. Following TCRdb reprocessing, every CDR3 protein sequence forms one entry, and DNA is not provided. The authors' filters were not applied to this entry. This sample's clone table shows almost 450,000 distinct CDR3 sequences. Of the sample, more than 7% is held by the ten largest clones.

HCMV-specific IgG was detected in serum with a commercial ELISA kit to determine HCMV serostatus. Peripheral blood mononuclear cells were isolated from blood by Ficoll density gradient centrifugation. This specimen comes from a study of T cells expressing NK-cell markers (dated by TCRdb to 2018 to 2020). With respect to the entire study: TCR beta-chain repertoires were profiled in sorted CD3+CD56+NKG2C+, CD3+CD56+NKG2C- and CD3+CD56-NKG2C+ T-cell subsets from about 8 donors. The study sequenced eight donors, all healthy volunteers chosen at random: three men and five women. Illumina HiSeq 2000/2500, MiSeq or NextSeq was used to sequence libraries as 2 x 150 bp reads. Seven of the eight sequenced donors were HCMV-seropositive and one was HCMV-seronegative. Broader findings and caveats from the paper: It remained unclear whether the expanded NKG2C-expressing T cell clones were specific for HCMV antigens. In several donors, the dominant CD3+CD56+NKG2C+ clonotypes were found to rank among the top 10 CD8+ clonotypes and to make up roughly 1.0-7.0% of CD8+ T cells. Those dominant clonotypes were again the most abundant among CD3+CD56-NKG2C+ cells in a few donors, at about 25-65%.

From the cysteine up to the phenylalanine, the CDR3 has a length of 16 residues. The entry carries no DNA sequence. Taken from the germline V gene, the CDR1 and CDR2 loops are SGHRS and YFSETQ. The chain is assembled from TRBV5-1 and TRBJ2-7. This clonotype was sampled from a woman aged 18 to 69 in good health. Sequencing was done on a sample of blood T cells: a sorted CD56 or NKG2C T cell subset, CD4+ or CD8+ T cells, or bulk PBMC T cells (not recorded which). The CDR3 amino acid sequence is: CASSLTFDGSTYEQYF.